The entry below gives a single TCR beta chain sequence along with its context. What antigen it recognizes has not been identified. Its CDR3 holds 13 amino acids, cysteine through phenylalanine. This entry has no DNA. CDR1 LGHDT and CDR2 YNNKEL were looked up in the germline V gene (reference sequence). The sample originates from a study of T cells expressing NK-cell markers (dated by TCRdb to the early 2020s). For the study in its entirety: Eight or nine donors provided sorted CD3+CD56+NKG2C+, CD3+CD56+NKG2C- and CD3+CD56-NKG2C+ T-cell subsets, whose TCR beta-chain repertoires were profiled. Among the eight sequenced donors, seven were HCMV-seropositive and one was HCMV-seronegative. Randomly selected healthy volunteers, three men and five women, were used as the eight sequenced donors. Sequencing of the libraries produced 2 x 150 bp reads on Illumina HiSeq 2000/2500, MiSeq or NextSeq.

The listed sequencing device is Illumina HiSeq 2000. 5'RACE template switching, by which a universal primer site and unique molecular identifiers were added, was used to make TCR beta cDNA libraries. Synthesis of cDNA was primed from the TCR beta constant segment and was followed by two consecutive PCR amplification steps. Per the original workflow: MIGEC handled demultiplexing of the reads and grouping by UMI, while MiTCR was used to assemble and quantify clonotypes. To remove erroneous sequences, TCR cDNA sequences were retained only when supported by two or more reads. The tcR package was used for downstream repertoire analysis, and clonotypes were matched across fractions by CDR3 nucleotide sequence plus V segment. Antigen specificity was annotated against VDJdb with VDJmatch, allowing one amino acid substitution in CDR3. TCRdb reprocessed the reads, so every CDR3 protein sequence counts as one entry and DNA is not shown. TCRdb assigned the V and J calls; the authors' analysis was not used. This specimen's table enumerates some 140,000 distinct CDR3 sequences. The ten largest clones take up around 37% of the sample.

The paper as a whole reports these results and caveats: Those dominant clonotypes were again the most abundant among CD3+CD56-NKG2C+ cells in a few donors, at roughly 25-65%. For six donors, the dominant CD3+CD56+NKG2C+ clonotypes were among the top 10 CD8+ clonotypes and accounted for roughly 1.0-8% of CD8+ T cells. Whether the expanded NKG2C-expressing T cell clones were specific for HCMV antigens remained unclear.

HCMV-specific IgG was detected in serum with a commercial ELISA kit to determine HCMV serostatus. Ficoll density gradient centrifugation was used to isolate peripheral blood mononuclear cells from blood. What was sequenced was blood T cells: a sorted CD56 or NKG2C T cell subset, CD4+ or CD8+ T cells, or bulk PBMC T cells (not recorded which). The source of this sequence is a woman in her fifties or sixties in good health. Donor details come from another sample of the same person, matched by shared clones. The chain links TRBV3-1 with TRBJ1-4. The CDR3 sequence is CASSPGFNEKLFF.